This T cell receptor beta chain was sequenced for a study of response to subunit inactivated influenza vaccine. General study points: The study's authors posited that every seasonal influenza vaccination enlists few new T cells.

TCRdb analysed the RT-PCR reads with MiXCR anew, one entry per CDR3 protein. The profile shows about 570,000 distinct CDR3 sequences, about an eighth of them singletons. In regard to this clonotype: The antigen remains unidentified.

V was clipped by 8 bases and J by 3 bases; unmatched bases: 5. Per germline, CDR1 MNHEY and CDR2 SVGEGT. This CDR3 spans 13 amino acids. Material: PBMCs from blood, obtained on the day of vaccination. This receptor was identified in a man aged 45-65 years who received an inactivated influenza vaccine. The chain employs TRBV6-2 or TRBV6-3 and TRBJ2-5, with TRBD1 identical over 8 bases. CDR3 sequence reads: CASQGQGKETQYF. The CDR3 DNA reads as TGTGCCAGCCAAGGACAGGGCAAAGAGACCCAGTACTTC.